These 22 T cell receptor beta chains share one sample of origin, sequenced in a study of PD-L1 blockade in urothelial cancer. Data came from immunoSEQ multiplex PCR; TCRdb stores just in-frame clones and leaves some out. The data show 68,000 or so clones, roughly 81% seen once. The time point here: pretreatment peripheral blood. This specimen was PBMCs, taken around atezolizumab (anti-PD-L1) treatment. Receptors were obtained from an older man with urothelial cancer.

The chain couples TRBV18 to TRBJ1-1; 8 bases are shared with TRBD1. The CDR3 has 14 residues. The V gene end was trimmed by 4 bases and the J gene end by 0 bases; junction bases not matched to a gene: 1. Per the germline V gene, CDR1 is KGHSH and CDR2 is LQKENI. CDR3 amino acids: CASSLDRVNTEAFF. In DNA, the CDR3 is TGTGCCAGCTCACTGGACAGGGTGAACACTGAAGCTTTCTTT.

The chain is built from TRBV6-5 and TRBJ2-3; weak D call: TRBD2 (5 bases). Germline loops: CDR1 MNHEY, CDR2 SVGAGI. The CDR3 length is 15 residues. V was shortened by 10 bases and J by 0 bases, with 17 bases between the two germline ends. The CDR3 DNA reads TGTGCCACCAAGAGGGATTCTCTAAGCACAGATACGCAGTATTTT. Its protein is CATKRDSLSTDTQYF.

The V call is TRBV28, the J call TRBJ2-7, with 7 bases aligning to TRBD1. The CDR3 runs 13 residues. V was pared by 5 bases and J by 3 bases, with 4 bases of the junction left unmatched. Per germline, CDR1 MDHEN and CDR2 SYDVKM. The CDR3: CASSETGHYEQYF. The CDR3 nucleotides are TGTGCCAGCAGTGAGACAGGGCACTACGAGCAGTACTTC.

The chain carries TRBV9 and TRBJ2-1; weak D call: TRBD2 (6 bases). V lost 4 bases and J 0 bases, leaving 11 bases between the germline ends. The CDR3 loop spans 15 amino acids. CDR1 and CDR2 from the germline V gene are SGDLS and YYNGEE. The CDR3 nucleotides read TGTGCCAGCAGCTTACTAGCAGACTCCTACAATGAGCAGTTCTTC. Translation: CASSLLADSYNEQFF.

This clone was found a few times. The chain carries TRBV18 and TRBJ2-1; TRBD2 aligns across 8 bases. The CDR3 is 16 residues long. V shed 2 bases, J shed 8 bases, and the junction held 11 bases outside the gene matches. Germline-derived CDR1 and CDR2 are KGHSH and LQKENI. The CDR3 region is CASSPGGLAFSHEQFF. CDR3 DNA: TGTGCCAGCTCACCAGGAGGACTAGCTTTTTCCCATGAGCAGTTCTTC. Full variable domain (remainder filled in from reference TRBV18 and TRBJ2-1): NAGVMQNPRHLVRRRGQEARLRCSPMKGHSHVYWYRQLPEEGLKFMVYLQKENIIDESGMPKERFSAEFPKEGPSILRIQQVVRGDSAAYFCASSPGGLAFSHEQFFGPGTRLTVL.

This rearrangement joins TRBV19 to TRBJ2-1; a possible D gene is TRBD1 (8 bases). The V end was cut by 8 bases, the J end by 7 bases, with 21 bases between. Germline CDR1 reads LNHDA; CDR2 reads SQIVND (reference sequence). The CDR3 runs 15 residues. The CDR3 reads CASSKWTGRGNEQFF. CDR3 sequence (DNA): TGTGCCAGTTCGAAATGGACAGGGAGGGGGAATGAGCAGTTCTTC.

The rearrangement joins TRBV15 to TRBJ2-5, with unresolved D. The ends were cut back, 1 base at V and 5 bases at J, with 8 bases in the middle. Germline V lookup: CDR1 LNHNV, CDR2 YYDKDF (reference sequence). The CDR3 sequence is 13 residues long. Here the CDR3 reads CATSRGATETQYF. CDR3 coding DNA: TGTGCCACCAGCAGAGGTGCTACGGAGACCCAGTACTTC.

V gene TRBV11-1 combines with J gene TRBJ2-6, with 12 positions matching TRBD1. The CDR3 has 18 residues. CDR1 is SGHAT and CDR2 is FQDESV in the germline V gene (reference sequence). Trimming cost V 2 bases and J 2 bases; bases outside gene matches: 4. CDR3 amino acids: CASSLSGTGGAGANVLTF. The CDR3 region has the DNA TGTGCCAGCAGCTTATCCGGGACAGGGGGCGCTGGGGCCAACGTCCTGACTTTC.

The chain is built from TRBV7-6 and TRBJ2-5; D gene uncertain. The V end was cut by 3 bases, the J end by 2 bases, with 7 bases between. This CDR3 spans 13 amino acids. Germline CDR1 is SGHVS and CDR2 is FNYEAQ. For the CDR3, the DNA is TGTGCCAGCAGCTTCTACGGTCAAGAGACCCAGTACTTC. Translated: CASSFYGQETQYF.

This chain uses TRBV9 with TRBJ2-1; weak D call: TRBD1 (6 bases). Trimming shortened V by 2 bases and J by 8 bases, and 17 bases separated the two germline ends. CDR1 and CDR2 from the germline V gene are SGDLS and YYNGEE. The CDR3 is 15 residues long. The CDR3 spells CASSVRQVPRDEQFF. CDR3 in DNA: TGTGCCAGCAGCGTTCGACAGGTGCCAAGGGATGAGCAGTTCTTC.

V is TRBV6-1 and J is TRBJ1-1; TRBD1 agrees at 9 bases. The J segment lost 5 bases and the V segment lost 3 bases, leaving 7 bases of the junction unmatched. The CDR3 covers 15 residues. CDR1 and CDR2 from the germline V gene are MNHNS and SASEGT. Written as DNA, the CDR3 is TGTGCCAGCAGTGATTACAGGGGGCAGGGGACTGAAGCTTTCTTT. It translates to CASSDYRGQGTEAFF.

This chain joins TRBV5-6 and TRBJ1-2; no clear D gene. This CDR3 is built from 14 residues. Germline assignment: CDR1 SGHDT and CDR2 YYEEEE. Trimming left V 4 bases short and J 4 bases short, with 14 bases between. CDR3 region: CASSPAGRAYGYTF. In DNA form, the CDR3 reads TGTGCCAGCAGCCCCGCGGGCAGAGCCTATGGCTACACCTTC.

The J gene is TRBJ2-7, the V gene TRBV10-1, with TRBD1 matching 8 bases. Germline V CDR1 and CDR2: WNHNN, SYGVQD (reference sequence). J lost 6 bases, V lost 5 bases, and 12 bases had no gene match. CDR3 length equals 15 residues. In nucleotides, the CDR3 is TGCGCCAGCAGTTATGGGACAGGTGACCAGGGCGAGCAGTACTTC. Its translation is CASSYGTGDQGEQYF.

The CDR3 reads CASSQQGNQPQHF. CDR3 bases: TGTGCCAGCTCACAACAGGGGAATCAGCCCCAGCATTTT. The chain combines TRBV18 with TRBJ1-5; 7 nucleotides line up with TRBD1. Germline values: CDR1 KGHSH, CDR2 LQKENI. The ends lost 4 bases at V and 4 bases at J; junction bases unmatched: 1. The CDR3 is 13 residues long.

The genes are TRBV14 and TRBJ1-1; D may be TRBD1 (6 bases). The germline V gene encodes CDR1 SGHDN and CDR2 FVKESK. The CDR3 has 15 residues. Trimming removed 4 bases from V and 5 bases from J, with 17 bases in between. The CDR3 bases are TGTGCCAGCAGCCCTCGACAGGCGTTACTTACTGAAGCTTTCTTT. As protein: CASSPRQALLTEAFF.

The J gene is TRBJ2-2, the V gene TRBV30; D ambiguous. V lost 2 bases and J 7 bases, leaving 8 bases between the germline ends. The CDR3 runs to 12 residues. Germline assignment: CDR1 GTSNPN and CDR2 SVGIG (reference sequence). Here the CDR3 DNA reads TGTGCCTGGAGTCTATCGGTCGGGGAGCTGTTTTTT. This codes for CAWSLSVGELFF. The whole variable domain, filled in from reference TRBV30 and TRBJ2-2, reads SQTIHQWPATLVQPVGSPLSLECTVEGTSNPNLYWYRQAAGRGLQLLFYSVGIGQISSEVPQNLSASRPQDRQFILSSKKLLLSDSGFYLCAWSLSVGELFFGEGSRLTVL.

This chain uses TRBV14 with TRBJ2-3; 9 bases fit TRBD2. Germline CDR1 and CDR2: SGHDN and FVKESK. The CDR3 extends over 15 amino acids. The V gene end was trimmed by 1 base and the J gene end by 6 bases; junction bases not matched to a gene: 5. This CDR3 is CASSQGLAALDTQYF. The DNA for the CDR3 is TGTGCCAGCAGCCAAGGACTAGCGGCCTTGGATACGCAGTATTTT. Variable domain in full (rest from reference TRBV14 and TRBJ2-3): EAGVTQFPSHSVIEKGQTVTLRCDPISGHDNLYWYRRVMGKEIKFLLHFVKESKQDESGMPNNRFLAERTGGTYSTLKVQPAELEDSGVYFCASSQGLAALDTQYFGPGTRLTVL.

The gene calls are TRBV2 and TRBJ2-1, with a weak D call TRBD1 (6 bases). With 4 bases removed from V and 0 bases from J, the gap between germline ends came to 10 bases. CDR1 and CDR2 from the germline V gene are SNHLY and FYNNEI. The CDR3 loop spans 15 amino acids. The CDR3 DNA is TGTGCCAGCAGTGTACAGGGAAGCTCCTACAATGAGCAGTTCTTC. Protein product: CASSVQGSSYNEQFF.

CDR3 sequence reads: CASSQGTSGVLDRTQYF. Here the CDR3 DNA reads TGCGCCAGCAGCCAAGGGACTAGCGGGGTCCTAGATCGCACGCAGTATTTT. The chain employs TRBV4-1 and TRBJ2-3, with TRBD2 identical over 12 bases. The CDR3 contains 17 residues. After removal of 1 base from V and 9 bases from J, the junction contained 11 bases not matched to a gene. The germline gives CDR1 MGHRA, CDR2 YSYEKL.

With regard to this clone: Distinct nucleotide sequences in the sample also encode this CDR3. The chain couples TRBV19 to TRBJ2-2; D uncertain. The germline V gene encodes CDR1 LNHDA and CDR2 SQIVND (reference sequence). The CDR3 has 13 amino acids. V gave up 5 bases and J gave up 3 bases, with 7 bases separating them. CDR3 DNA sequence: TGTGCCAGTAGTCGGTCCGACACCGGGGAGCTGTTTTTT. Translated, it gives CASSRSDTGELFF.

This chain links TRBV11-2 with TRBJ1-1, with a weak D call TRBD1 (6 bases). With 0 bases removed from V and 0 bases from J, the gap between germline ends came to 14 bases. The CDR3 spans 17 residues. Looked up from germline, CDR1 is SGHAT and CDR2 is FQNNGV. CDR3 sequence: CASSLDPRTDLNTEAFF. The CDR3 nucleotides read TGTGCCAGCAGCTTAGATCCCAGGACAGACCTGAACACTGAAGCTTTCTTT.

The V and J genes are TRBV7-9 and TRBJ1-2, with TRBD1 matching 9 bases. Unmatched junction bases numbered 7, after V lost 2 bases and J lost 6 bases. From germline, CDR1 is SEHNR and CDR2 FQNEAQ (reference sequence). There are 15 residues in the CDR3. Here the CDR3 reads CASSLLTGGEDGYTF. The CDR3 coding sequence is TGTGCCAGCAGCTTACTGACAGGGGGGGAAGATGGCTACACCTTC. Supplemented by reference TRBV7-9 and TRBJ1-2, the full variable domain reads DTGVSQNPRHKITKRGQNVTFRCDPISEHNRLYWYRQTLGQGPEFLTYFQNEAQLEKSRLLSDRFSAERPKGSFSTLEIQRTEQGDSAMYLCASSLLTGGEDGYTFGSGTRLTVV.